This entry lists 14 T cell receptor beta chains sequenced from one sample in a study of shared clonotypes between healthy human individuals. Profiled with immunoSEQ multiplex PCR; TCRdb holds only in-frame clones, not every one. The sample contains millions of clones, 90% to 95% of which appear only once. Source material: naive CD4+ T cells sorted from blood. Subset indicated: CD45RA+ positively selected. Receptor source: a man aged 18 to 30 in good health.

The rearrangement uses TRBV7-9 and TRBJ1-3, with D possibly matching TRBD1 (6 bases). There are 16 residues in the CDR3. V shed 5 bases and J shed 0 bases, with 14 bases lying between them. The germline gives CDR1 SEHNR, CDR2 FQNEAQ (reference sequence). CDR3 in DNA: TGTGCCAGCAGCCATCTACAGGGACACTCTGGAAACACCATATATTTT. This sequence encodes CASSHLQGHSGNTIYF.

This chain joins TRBV6-1 and TRBJ2-1; perhaps TRBD1 as D (5 bases). The CDR3 sequence is 14 residues long. The germline CDR1 and CDR2 sequences are MNHNS and SASEGT. Trimming removed 5 bases at V and 2 bases at J, with 10 bases between. CDR3 bases: TGTGCCAGCAGTCAACAGGTTACCTACAATGAGCAGTTCTTC. Encoded protein: CASSQQVTYNEQFF.

This clone appeared a single time. J is TRBJ2-7 and V is TRBV7-8; D might be TRBD2 (6 bases). This CDR3 has 14 residues. V lost 6 bases, J lost 0 bases, and 12 bases lay in between. Looked up from germline, CDR1 is SGHVS and CDR2 is FQNEAQ. The CDR3 DNA sequence: TGTGCCAGCAGATTGGACGGGAGCTCCTACGAGCAGTACTTC. Translated: CASRLDGSSYEQYF.

The chain couples TRBV19 to TRBJ2-3; D is ambiguous. Per the germline V gene, CDR1 is LNHDA and CDR2 is SQIVND (reference sequence). The CDR3 contains 11 residues. V was clipped by 3 bases and J by 3 bases, with 1 base between them. For the CDR3, the DNA is TGTGCCAGTAGTATGACAGATACGCAGTATTTT. Protein product: CASSMTDTQYF. Full variable domain (remainder filled in from reference TRBV19 and TRBJ2-3): DGGITQSPKYLFRKEGQNVTLSCEQNLNHDAMYWYRQDPGQGLRLIYYSQIVNDFQKGDIAEGYSVSREKKESFPLTVTSAQKNPTAFYLCASSMTDTQYFGPGTRLTVL.

Remarks on this clone: Distinct nucleotide sequences in the sample also encode this CDR3. The chain joins TRBV6-1 to TRBJ1-2; a weak D match, TRBD1 (6 bases). V lost 6 bases and J lost 2, with 10 bases in between. From germline, CDR1 is MNHNS and CDR2 SASEGT. This CDR3 has 13 amino acids. CDR3 sequence: CASSAGQNYGYTF. DNA for the CDR3: TGTGCCAGCAGCGCCGGACAGAACTATGGCTACACCTTC.

The chain joins TRBV19 to TRBJ2-2; D gene unclear. Between the trimmed V and J ends, which lost 3 bases and 0 bases, there was a span of 5 bases. Germline CDR1 reads LNHDA; CDR2 reads SQIVND (reference sequence). The CDR3 sequence is 14 residues long. CDR3 nucleotide sequence: TGTGCCAGTAGTATGCAGCCGAACACCGGGGAGCTGTTTTTT. Protein: CASSMQPNTGELFF.

This sequence joins TRBV18 and TRBJ1-6; D may be TRBD1 (6 bases). The CDR3 loop spans 14 amino acids. Germline-derived CDR1 and CDR2 are KGHSH and LQKENI. Deletions cut 3 bases from V and 10 bases from J, with 13 bases between. The CDR3 coding sequence is TGTGCCAGCTCACCTCGGGACATGTCGTCACCCCTCCACTTT. As protein: CASSPRDMSSPLHF.

The DNA of the CDR3 is TGTGCCAGCAGTTACTCTCCCGGTCCGTATGGCTACACCTTC. Translation: CASSYSPGPYGYTF. This chain uses TRBV6-5 with TRBJ1-2; no reliable D call. Per the germline V gene, CDR1 is MNHEY and CDR2 is SVGAGI. This CDR3 is 14 amino acids long. Trimming removed 0 bases from V and 5 bases from J, with 10 bases in between.

In its sample, this clone was seen once. The chain is built from TRBV14 and TRBJ1-2, with TRBD1 matching over 9 bases. Germline lookup yields CDR1 SGHDN and CDR2 FVKESK. The CDR3 runs 14 residues. V was clipped by 4 bases and J by 3 bases; unmatched bases: 3. This CDR3 is CASSLGTGHYGYTF. For the CDR3, the DNA is TGTGCCAGCAGCCTCGGGACAGGGCACTATGGCTACACCTTC.

Note on this clone: Different DNA sequences within this sample yield the same CDR3. This rearrangement joins TRBV7-2 to TRBJ2-3; D gene ambiguous. V dropped 0 bases and J dropped 1 base, with 5 bases sitting between them. Germline loops: CDR1 SGHTA, CDR2 FQGNSA. The CDR3 sequence is 14 residues long. The CDR3 protein is CASSLAGGTDTQYF. The DNA of the CDR3 is TGTGCCAGCAGCTTAGCAGGAGGCACAGATACGCAGTATTTT.

This clone was observed a single time. Different DNA sequences within this sample yield the same CDR3. The chain carries TRBV10-3 and TRBJ1-2; D is possibly TRBD1 (6 bases). The germline gives CDR1 ENHRY, CDR2 SYGVKD. The V gene lost 3 bases and the J gene lost 4 bases, with 9 bases spanning the gap. The CDR3 spans 13 residues. The CDR3 sequence is CAISEQGGYGYTF. CDR3 DNA: TGTGCCATCAGTGAACAGGGCGGCTATGGCTACACCTTC.

V gene TRBV25-1 combines with J gene TRBJ2-5; 9 bases line up with TRBD2. This CDR3 has 14 amino acids. Germline CDR1 is MGHDK and CDR2 is SYGVNS. Trimming at V came to 3 bases and at J to 3 bases, leaving 2 bases not matched to a gene. The CDR3: CASSDAGGKETQYF. The CDR3 DNA is TGTGCCAGCAGTGACGCGGGGGGGAAAGAGACCCAGTACTTC. The full variable domain, completed using reference TRBV25-1 and TRBJ2-5, is EADIYQTPRYLVIGTGKKITLECSQTMGHDKMYWYQQDPGMELHLIHYSYGVNSTEKGDLSSESTVSRIRTEHFPLTLESARPSHTSQYLCASSDAGGKETQYFGPGTRLLVL.

This chain uses TRBV21-1 with TRBJ1-2. TRBV21-1 is classified as a pseudogene. The CDR3 covers 20 residues. The CDR3 here is CASSKQCRQPNLNGGYGYTF. DNA for the CDR3: TGTGCCAGCAGCAAACAGTGTCGGCAGCCGAACCTTAACGGGGGTTATGGCTACACCTTC.

The V call is TRBV28, the J call TRBJ2-7; tentative D call: TRBD1 (5 bases). CDR1 and CDR2 from the germline V gene are MDHEN and SYDVKM. The germline V and J ends were trimmed by 6 bases and 0 bases, with 12 bases remaining between them. The CDR3 loop spans 14 amino acids. The CDR3 coding sequence is TGTGCCAGCAGAAACAGGACGAGCTCCTACGAGCAGTACTTC. Amino acid sequence: CASRNRTSSYEQYF.